This T cell receptor beta chain was retrieved from a study of blood T cell repertoires in COVID-19. Germline V lookup: CDR1 MNHEY, CDR2 SVGEGT. The V gene lost 4 bases and the J gene lost 4 bases, with 19 bases spanning the gap. The CDR3 loop spans 16 amino acids. This study enrolled people aged roughly 18 to 100 from 24 US geographic areas. Cohorts were assigned according to the clinical history that participants reported. Exposed participants came across a COVID-19 case within 2 weeks before study entry. Method: immunoSEQ multiplex PCR; TCRdb's copy keeps in-frame clones and lacks some. The sample lists roughly 400,000 clones, more than 70% occurring once.

This sequence originates from a woman aged 18-30 years who had been exposed to COVID-19. Specimen: PBMCs or T cells enriched from blood (not recorded which). V and J are TRBV6-2 or TRBV6-3 and TRBJ1-2; a possible D gene is TRBD1 (6 bases). This CDR3 reads CASSSFRDIAAYGYTF. In DNA, the CDR3 is TGTGCCAGCAGTTCCTTCCGGGACATCGCCGCCTATGGCTACACCTTC.